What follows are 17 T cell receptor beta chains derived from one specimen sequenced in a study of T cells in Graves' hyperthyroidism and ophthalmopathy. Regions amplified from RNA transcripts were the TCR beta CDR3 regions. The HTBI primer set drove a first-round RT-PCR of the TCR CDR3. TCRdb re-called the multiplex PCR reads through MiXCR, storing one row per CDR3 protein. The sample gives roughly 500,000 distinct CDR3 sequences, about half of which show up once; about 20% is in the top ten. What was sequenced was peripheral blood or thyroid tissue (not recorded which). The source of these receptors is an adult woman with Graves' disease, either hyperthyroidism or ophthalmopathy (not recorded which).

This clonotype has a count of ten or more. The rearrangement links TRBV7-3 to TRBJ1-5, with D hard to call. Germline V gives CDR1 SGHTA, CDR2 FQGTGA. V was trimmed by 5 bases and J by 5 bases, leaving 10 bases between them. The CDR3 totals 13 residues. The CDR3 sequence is CASSPGPYQPQHF. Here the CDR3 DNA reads TGTGCCAGCAGCCCGGGCCCGTATCAGCCCCAGCATTTT. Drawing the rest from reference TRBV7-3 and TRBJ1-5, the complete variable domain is GAGVSQTPSNKVTEKGKYVELRCDPISGHTALYWYRQSLGQGPEFLIYFQGTGAADDSGLPNDRFFAVRPEGSVSTLKIQRTERGDSAVYLCASSPGPYQPQHFGDGTRLSIL.

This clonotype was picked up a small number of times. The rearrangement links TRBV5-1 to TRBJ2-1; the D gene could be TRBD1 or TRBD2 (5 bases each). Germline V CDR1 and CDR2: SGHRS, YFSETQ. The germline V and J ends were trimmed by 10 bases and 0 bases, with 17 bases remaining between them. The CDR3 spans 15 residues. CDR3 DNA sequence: TGCGCCTCATCTGGGACGATCAGCTCCTACAATGAGCAGTTCTTC. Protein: CASSGTISSYNEQFF.

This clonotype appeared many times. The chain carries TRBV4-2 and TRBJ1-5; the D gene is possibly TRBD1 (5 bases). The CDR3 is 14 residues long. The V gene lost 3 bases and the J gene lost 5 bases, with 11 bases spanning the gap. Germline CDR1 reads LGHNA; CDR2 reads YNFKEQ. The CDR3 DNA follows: TGTGCCAGCAGCCAGGGGGAGAGGGATCAGCCCCAGCATTTT. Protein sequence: CASSQGERDQPQHF.

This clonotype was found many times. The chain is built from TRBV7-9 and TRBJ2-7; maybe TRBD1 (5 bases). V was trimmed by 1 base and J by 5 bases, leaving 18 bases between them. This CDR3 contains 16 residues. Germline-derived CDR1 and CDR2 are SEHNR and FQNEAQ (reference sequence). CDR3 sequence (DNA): TGTGCCAGCAGCTTAGGAGACCAGGGCTTCATCGACGAGCAGTACTTC. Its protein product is CASSLGDQGFIDEQYF.

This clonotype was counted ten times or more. The CDR3 DNA follows: TGTGCCAGCAGTTATTCGGGGACGAACACTGAAGCTTTCTTT. As protein: CASSYSGTNTEAFF. V is TRBV12-3 or TRBV12-4 and J is TRBJ1-1; D is perhaps TRBD1 (5 bases). V lost 4 bases to trimming and J lost 1 base, with 10 bases between them. CDR3 size: 14 residues.

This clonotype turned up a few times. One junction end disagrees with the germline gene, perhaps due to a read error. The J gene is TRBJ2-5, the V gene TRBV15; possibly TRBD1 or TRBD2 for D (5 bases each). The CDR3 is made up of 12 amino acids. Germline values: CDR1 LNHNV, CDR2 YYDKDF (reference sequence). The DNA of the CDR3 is TGTGCCACCAGCAGAGATCGGGACCAGGGAGACTTC. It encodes CATSRDRDQGDF.

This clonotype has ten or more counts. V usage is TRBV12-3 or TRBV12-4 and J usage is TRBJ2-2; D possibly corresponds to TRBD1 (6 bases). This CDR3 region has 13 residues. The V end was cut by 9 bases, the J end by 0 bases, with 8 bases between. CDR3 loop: CASRQANTGELFF. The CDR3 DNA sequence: TGTGCCAGTAGACAGGCGAACACCGGGGAGCTGTTTTTT.

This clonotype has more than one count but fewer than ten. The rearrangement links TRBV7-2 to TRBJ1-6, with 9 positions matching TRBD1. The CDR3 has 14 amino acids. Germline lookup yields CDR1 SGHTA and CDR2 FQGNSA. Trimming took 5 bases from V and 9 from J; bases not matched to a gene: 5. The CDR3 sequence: CASSPQGAGSPLHF. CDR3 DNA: TGTGCCAGCAGCCCACAGGGGGCGGGTTCACCCCTCCACTTT.

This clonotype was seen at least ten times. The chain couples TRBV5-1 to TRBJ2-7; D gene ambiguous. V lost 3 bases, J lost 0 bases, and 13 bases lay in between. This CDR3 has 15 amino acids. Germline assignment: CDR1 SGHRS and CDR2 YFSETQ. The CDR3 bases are TGCGCCAGCAGCTGGGGTGGGTCCACCTCCTACGAGCAGTACTTC. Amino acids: CASSWGGSTSYEQYF.

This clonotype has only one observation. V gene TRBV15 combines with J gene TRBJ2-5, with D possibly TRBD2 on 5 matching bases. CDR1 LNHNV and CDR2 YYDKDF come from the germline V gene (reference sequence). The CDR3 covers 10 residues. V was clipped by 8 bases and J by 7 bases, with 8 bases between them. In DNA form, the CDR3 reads TGTGCCACCCGGGAAGGGACCCAGTACTTC. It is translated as CATREGTQYF.

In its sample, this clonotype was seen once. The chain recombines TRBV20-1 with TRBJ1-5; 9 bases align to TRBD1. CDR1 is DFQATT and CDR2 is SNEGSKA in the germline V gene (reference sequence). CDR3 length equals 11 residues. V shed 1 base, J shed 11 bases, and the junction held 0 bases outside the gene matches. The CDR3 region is CSARGDRAQHF. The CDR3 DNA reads TGCAGTGCTAGAGGGGACAGGGCCCAGCATTTT.

In DNA form, the CDR3 reads TGTGCCAGCAGCCCCCTCAACGGCGGCTCTGGAAACACCATATATTTT. Translating gives CASSPLNGGSGNTIYF. This chain connects TRBV7-9 to TRBJ1-3; D remains ambiguous. Looked up from germline, CDR1 is SEHNR and CDR2 is FQNEAQ (reference sequence). The germline V and J ends were trimmed by 5 bases and 0 bases, with 14 bases remaining between them. The CDR3 extends over 16 amino acids.

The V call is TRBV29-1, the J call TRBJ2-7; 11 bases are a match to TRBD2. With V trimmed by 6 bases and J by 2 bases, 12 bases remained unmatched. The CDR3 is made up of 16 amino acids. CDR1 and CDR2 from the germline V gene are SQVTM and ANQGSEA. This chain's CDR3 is CSVAQTSGTGTYEQYF. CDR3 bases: TGCAGCGTCGCCCAGACTAGCGGGACAGGCACCTACGAGCAGTACTTC.

The CDR3 sequence is CARDRDVAGEKLFF. Written as DNA, the CDR3 is TGTGCTAGAGATAGGGACGTGGCGGGTGAAAAACTGTTTTTT. This chain connects TRBV7-7 to TRBJ1-4; D is possibly TRBD1 (5 bases). The germline CDR1 and CDR2 sequences are SSHAT and FNYEAQ (reference sequence). This CDR3 comprises 14 residues. The variable domain in full, with the rest retrieved from reference TRBV7-7 and TRBJ1-4, is GAGVSQSPRYKVTKRGQDVTLRCDPISSHATLYWYQQALGQGPEFLTYFNYEAQPDKSGLPSDRFSAERPEGSISTLTIQRTEQRDSAMYRCARDRDVAGEKLFFGSGTQLSVL.

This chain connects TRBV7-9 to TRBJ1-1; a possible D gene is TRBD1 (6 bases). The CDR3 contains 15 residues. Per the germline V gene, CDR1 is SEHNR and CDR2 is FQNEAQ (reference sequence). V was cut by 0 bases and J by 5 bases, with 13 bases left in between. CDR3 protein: CASSLAAGVETEAFF. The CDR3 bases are TGTGCCAGCAGCTTAGCGGCAGGGGTTGAGACTGAAGCTTTCTTT.

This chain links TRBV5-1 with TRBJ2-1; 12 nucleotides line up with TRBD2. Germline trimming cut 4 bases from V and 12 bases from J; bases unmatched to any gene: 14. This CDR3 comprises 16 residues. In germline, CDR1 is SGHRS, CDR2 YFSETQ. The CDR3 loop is CASSPGLAGFTDTQFF. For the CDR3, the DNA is TGCGCCAGCAGCCCTGGACTAGCGGGGTTCACAGATACGCAGTTCTTC.

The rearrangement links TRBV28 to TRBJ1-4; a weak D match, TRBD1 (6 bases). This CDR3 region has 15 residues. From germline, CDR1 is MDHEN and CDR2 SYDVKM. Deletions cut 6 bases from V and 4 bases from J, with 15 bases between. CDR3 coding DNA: TGTGCCAGCAGCCGATCCGGGACAATTAATGAAAAACTGTTTTTT. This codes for CASSRSGTINEKLFF.